Presented here are 30 T cell receptor beta chains from one specimen sequenced in a study of T cells in Graves' hyperthyroidism and ophthalmopathy. RNA transcripts were the template for amplifying TCR beta CDR3 regions. When the TCR CDR3 underwent first-round RT-PCR, the HTBI primer set was used. TCRdb reprocessed the multiplex PCR reads with MiXCR, giving one entry per CDR3 protein. This sample has 340,000 or so distinct CDR3 sequences, with roughly a fifth found just once. Input material: blood. Every receptor here comes from a woman between 50 and 59 years old with Graves' hyperthyroidism.

The table lists this clonotype with many counts. The chain is built from TRBV12-3 or TRBV12-4 and TRBJ2-7; TRBD1 agrees at 7 bases. This CDR3 comprises 15 residues. V lost 5 bases, J lost 5 bases, and 12 bases stayed unmatched. The CDR3 DNA reads TGTGCCAGCAGTGGGGCCCACAGGGGTAGGGACGAGCAGTACTTC. Its protein is CASSGAHRGRDEQYF.

This chain links TRBV24-1 with TRBJ2-5, with 7 bases identical to TRBD1. CDR1 is KGHDR and CDR2 is SFDVKD in the germline V gene. CDR3 length: 14 residues. With V trimmed by 4 bases and J by 1 base, 2 bases remained unmatched. CDR3 sequence: CATSEQGIQETQYF. The CDR3 bases are TGTGCCACCAGTGAACAGGGGATCCAAGAGACCCAGTACTTC.

In this sample, this clonotype turned up many times. This chain joins TRBV11-2 and TRBJ1-5; 9 nucleotides line up with TRBD1. CDR3 length: 15 amino acids. The germline gives CDR1 SGHAT, CDR2 FQNNGV. V trimming: 5 bases; J trimming: 5 bases; junction bases outside the gene matches: 7. CDR3 amino acids: CASSLTGGVDQPQHF. Written as DNA, the CDR3 is TGTGCCAGCAGCCTAACAGGGGGCGTGGATCAGCCCCAGCATTTT.

This clonotype has just a few counts. The chain uses TRBV27 and TRBJ1-2; TRBD1 agrees at 12 bases. This CDR3 region has 16 residues. Losses at the gene ends were 8 bases for V and 5 bases for J; bases not matched to a gene: 12. Germline lookup yields CDR1 MNHEY and CDR2 SMNVEV (reference sequence). This chain's CDR3 is CASWSGQGADWYGYTF. Written as DNA, the CDR3 is TGTGCCAGCTGGTCGGGACAGGGGGCAGATTGGTATGGCTACACCTTC.

This clonotype has only a few counts. The V and J genes are TRBV29-1 and TRBJ1-2; TRBD1 agrees at 9 bases. This CDR3 contains 13 residues. The V segment lost 2 bases and the J segment 8 bases; nucleotides outside the gene matches: 6. CDR1 is SQVTM and CDR2 is ANQGSEA in the germline V gene. Here the CDR3 reads CSVERPQGAGYTF. CDR3 DNA sequence: TGCAGCGTTGAAAGGCCACAGGGGGCCGGCTACACCTTC.

At least ten counts were recorded for this clonotype. The chain combines TRBV6-5 with TRBJ1-5; no clear D. The CDR3 consists of 11 residues. Germline V gives CDR1 MNHEY, CDR2 SVGAGI. The V end lost 0 bases, the J end lost 8 bases, and 2 bases lay between the germline ends. The CDR3 here is CASSYSEPQHF. CDR3 in DNA: TGTGCCAGCAGTTACTCGGAGCCCCAGCATTTT.

This clonotype was seen a handful of times. The chain joins TRBV5-1 to TRBJ1-1; 9 bases line up with TRBD1. This CDR3 contains 16 residues. Germline loops: CDR1 SGHRS, CDR2 YFSETQ. The V gene end was trimmed by 3 bases and the J gene end by 4 bases; junction bases not matched to a gene: 10. The CDR3 DNA reads as TGCGCCAGCAGCTCCAGGCCGGGACAGGGTTCCACTGAAGCTTTCTTT. This gives the protein CASSSRPGQGSTEAFF.

This clonotype appeared a few times. This chain connects TRBV7-8 to TRBJ2-7; TRBD1 aligns across 9 bases. From germline, CDR1 is SGHVS and CDR2 FQNEAQ. The CDR3 extends over 14 amino acids. V trimming: 8 bases; J trimming: 5 bases; junction bases outside the gene matches: 10. The CDR3 sequence: CASGPGTGRHEQYF. CDR3 nucleotides: TGTGCCAGCGGCCCCGGGACAGGGAGGCACGAGCAGTACTTC. Filled out from reference TRBV7-8 and TRBJ2-7, the complete variable domain reads GAGVSQSPRYKVAKRGQDVALRCDPISGHVSLFWYQQALGQGPEFLTYFQNEAQLDKSGLPSDRFFAERPEGSVSTLKIQRTQQEDSAVYLCASGPGTGRHEQYFGPGTRLTVT.

CDR3: CSAFQGSGNTIYF. CDR3 DNA sequence: TGCAGTGCATTCCAGGGATCTGGAAACACCATATATTTT. The genes are TRBV20-1 and TRBJ1-3, with D maybe TRBD1 (5 bases). V dropped 6 bases and J dropped 1 base, with 10 bases sitting between them. Germline loops: CDR1 DFQATT, CDR2 SNEGSKA (reference sequence). The CDR3 totals 13 residues.

This clonotype occurred many times. The J gene is TRBJ1-1, the V gene TRBV20-1; the D gene is possibly TRBD1 (6 bases). The CDR3 has 14 residues. Germline lookup yields CDR1 DFQATT and CDR2 SNEGSKA (reference sequence). V was clipped by 3 bases and J by 4 bases, with 15 bases between them. The CDR3 protein is CSASNRVWGTEAFF. The CDR3, as DNA: TGCAGTGCTAGCAACAGGGTTTGGGGCACTGAAGCTTTCTTT.

There are many counts of this clonotype. The chain combines TRBV18 with TRBJ2-7, with 7 bases matching TRBD1. The CDR3 contains 16 residues. The V gene end was trimmed by 3 bases and the J gene end by 0 bases; junction bases not matched to a gene: 8. Germline V gene data show CDR1 as KGHSH and CDR2 as LQKENI. As DNA, the CDR3 is TGTGCCAGCTCACCCAGACAGGGCCAGAGCTCCTACGAGCAGTACTTC. Residues: CASSPRQGQSSYEQYF.

This clonotype was seen ten or more times. J is TRBJ2-7 and V is TRBV20-1, with 9 bases matching TRBD2. This CDR3 comprises 14 residues. The J segment lost 9 bases and the V segment lost 4 bases, leaving 13 bases of the junction unmatched. The germline V gene has CDR1 DFQATT and CDR2 SNEGSKA (reference sequence). The CDR3 protein is CSANPGTSTPGQYF. The CDR3 nucleotides are TGCAGTGCTAACCCCGGGACTAGCACCCCTGGGCAGTACTTC.

The chain joins TRBV12-3 or TRBV12-4 to TRBJ1-6; no clear D gene. V was clipped by 3 bases and J by 0 bases, with 6 bases between them. The CDR3 loop spans 15 amino acids. This CDR3 is CASSFGSSYNSPLHF. CDR3 bases: TGTGCCAGCAGTTTCGGTAGCTCCTATAATTCACCCCTCCACTTT.

In this sample, this clonotype turned up many times. This rearrangement joins TRBV28 to TRBJ2-7; D may be TRBD1 (5 bases). Trimming cost V 2 bases and J 4 bases, with 12 bases left between them. From germline, CDR1 is MDHEN and CDR2 SYDVKM. The CDR3 totals 14 residues. The CDR3 is CASSLTGSGYEQYF. The DNA for the CDR3 is TGTGCCAGCAGTTTAACAGGTTCTGGGTACGAGCAGTACTTC.

The table lists this clonotype with many counts. The chain carries TRBV27 and TRBJ1-3; D gene unclear. V was shortened by 6 bases and J by 4 bases, with 13 bases between the two germline ends. Germline CDR1 and CDR2: MNHEY and SMNVEV (reference sequence). The CDR3 totals 14 residues. The CDR3 here is CASSLHSFGNTIYF. In nucleotides, the CDR3 is TGTGCCAGCAGCCTTCATTCATTCGGAAACACCATATATTTT.

This clonotype was counted at least ten times. The chain is built from TRBV3-1 and TRBJ2-3, with unresolved D. Looked up from germline, CDR1 is LGHDT and CDR2 is YNNKEL (reference sequence). V shed 5 bases and J shed 0 bases, with 12 bases lying between them. The CDR3 covers 15 residues. As DNA, the CDR3 is TGTGCCAGCAGCGGCGACGGGCGGAGCACAGATACGCAGTATTTT. Encoded protein: CASSGDGRSTDTQYF.

This chain joins TRBV7-9 and TRBJ1-2; TRBD1 is a possible D gene (5 bases). Trimming removed 3 bases from V and 3 bases from J, with 17 bases in between. Germline V lookup: CDR1 SEHNR, CDR2 FQNEAQ (reference sequence). The CDR3 extends over 16 amino acids. This chain's CDR3 is CASSLGGDGAYYGYTF. Here the CDR3 DNA reads TGTGCCAGCAGCTTGGGGGGGGACGGCGCTTACTATGGCTACACCTTC.

This clonotype appeared many times. The genes are TRBV11-1 and TRBJ2-5, with unresolved D. The CDR3 totals 13 residues. Germline loops: CDR1 SGHAT, CDR2 FQDESV (reference sequence). The V end was cut by 2 bases, the J end by 1 base, with 5 bases between. In nucleotides, the CDR3 is TGTGCCAGCAGCTTACAGCTCCAAGAGACCCAGTACTTC. Its protein product is CASSLQLQETQYF.

Many counts were recorded for this clonotype. J is TRBJ1-2 and V is TRBV6-1; D is undetermined. V shed 0 bases and J shed 0 bases, with 8 bases lying between them. Germline CDR1 MNHNS, CDR2 SASEGT. The CDR3 is made up of 15 amino acids. CDR3 sequence: CASSEASSSNYGYTF. The CDR3 DNA follows: TGTGCCAGCAGTGAAGCTTCATCGTCTAACTATGGCTACACCTTC.

This clonotype was observed many times. The rearrangement uses TRBV2 and TRBJ2-7; D is undetermined. Germline assignment: CDR1 SNHLY and CDR2 FYNNEI. This CDR3 has 13 residues. Trimming took 4 bases from V and 0 from J, leaving 7 bases between them. In DNA, the CDR3 is TGTGCCAGCAGTGCTGTCCGCTCCTACGAGCAGTACTTC. Its translation is CASSAVRSYEQYF.

In its sample, this clonotype ranks as medium-sized. The CDR3: CASSPRRQGSEQYF. CDR3 sequence (DNA): TGTGCCAGCAGCCCGCGGAGACAGGGGTCCGAGCAGTACTTC. The rearrangement uses TRBV7-6 and TRBJ2-7; 8 bases are a match to TRBD1. The V segment lost 5 bases and the J segment 6 bases; nucleotides outside the gene matches: 9. CDR3 length equals 14 residues. Germline V gene sequence: CDR1 SGHVS, CDR2 FNYEAQ.

This clonotype was counted many times. The V gene is TRBV7-6, the J gene TRBJ2-5, with D possibly TRBD1 on 8 matching bases. The V gene's germline CDR1 is SGHVS and CDR2 FNYEAQ. V lost 4 bases and J lost 5, with 17 bases in between. The CDR3 has 15 residues. The DNA of the CDR3 is TGTGCCAGCAGCTACCGACAGGGGCGGGGGGAGACCCAGTACTTC. Its translation is CASSYRQGRGETQYF.

The J gene is TRBJ2-7, the V gene TRBV9; 10 bases agree with TRBD1. There are 16 residues in the CDR3. The V and J ends lost 0 bases and 5 bases, in that order; junction bases with no gene match: 8. Per germline, CDR1 SGDLS and CDR2 YYNGEE. CDR3 nucleotide sequence: TGTGCCAGCAGCGTAGCTGGCGGGACAGGGGTCCACGAGCAGTACTTC. Translation: CASSVAGGTGVHEQYF. Together with reference TRBV9 and TRBJ2-7, the CDR3 gives the full variable domain: DSGVTQTPKHLITATGQRVTLRCSPRSGDLSVYWYQQSLDQGLQFLIQYYNGEERAKGNILERFSAQQFPDLHSELNLSSLELGDSALYFCASSVAGGTGVHEQYFGPGTRLTVT.

The chain uses TRBV29-1 and TRBJ2-3, with D possibly being TRBD1 (5 bases). CDR1 is SQVTM and CDR2 is ANQGSEA in the germline V gene. V was trimmed by 3 bases and J by 1 base, leaving 5 bases between them. The CDR3 extends over 12 amino acids. In DNA, the CDR3 is TGCAGCGTTGACAGGGGCACAGATACGCAGTATTTT. Protein sequence: CSVDRGTDTQYF.

The rearrangement links TRBV3-1 to TRBJ2-1; D tentatively reads TRBD1 or TRBD2 (5 bases each). CDR1 is LGHDT and CDR2 is YNNKEL in the germline V gene (reference sequence). The CDR3 consists of 14 residues. The V gene lost 3 bases and the J gene lost 1 base, with 7 bases spanning the gap. Written as DNA, the CDR3 is TGTGCCAGCAGCCAGGGACCTTCCTACAATGAGCAGTTCTTC. This codes for CASSQGPSYNEQFF.

This clonotype was counted ten times or more. The V call is TRBV18, the J call TRBJ2-1; D gene uncertain. The CDR3 consists of 12 residues. V was clipped by 0 bases and J by 7 bases, with 4 bases between them. Germline-derived CDR1 and CDR2 are KGHSH and LQKENI. CDR3 loop: CASSPPGNEQFF. The CDR3 region has the DNA TGTGCCAGCTCACCACCAGGTAATGAGCAGTTCTTC. Full variable domain (missing parts from reference TRBV18 and TRBJ2-1): NAGVMQNPRHLVRRRGQEARLRCSPMKGHSHVYWYRQLPEEGLKFMVYLQKENIIDESGMPKERFSAEFPKEGPSILRIQQVVRGDSAAYFCASSPPGNEQFFGPGTRLTVL.

At least ten counts were recorded for this clonotype. The chain employs TRBV20-1 and TRBJ2-2; 12 bases map to TRBD2. J was trimmed by 4 bases and V by 6 bases; bases with no gene match: 6. Germline CDR1 and CDR2: DFQATT and SNEGSKA (reference sequence). There are 15 residues in the CDR3. Written as DNA, the CDR3 is TGCAGTGCGCGGGGACTAGCGGGCCGCACCGGGGAGCTGTTTTTT. Its translation is CSARGLAGRTGELFF.

The table lists this clonotype with many counts. This sequence joins TRBV20-1 and TRBJ2-7, with D possibly being TRBD2 (5 bases). With 4 bases removed from V and 1 base from J, the gap between germline ends came to 14 bases. This CDR3 spans 14 amino acids. The germline V gene has CDR1 DFQATT and CDR2 SNEGSKA (reference sequence). The CDR3: CSAKRTEASYEQYF. The CDR3 DNA is TGCAGTGCTAAAAGAACGGAGGCATCCTACGAGCAGTACTTC.

V gene TRBV6-1 combines with J gene TRBJ2-2, with D possibly matching TRBD1 (6 bases). Trimming removed 5 bases from V and 0 bases from J, with 10 bases in between. The CDR3 is 15 amino acids. Germline-derived CDR1 and CDR2 are MNHNS and SASEGT. The CDR3 sequence: CASSLQGPNTGELFF. The CDR3 coding sequence is TGTGCCAGCAGTCTACAGGGACCGAACACCGGGGAGCTGTTTTTT.

In this sample, this clonotype turned up many times. This chain links TRBV6-5 with TRBJ1-1; no clear D. The germline V gene encodes CDR1 MNHEY and CDR2 SVGAGI. This CDR3 is 15 amino acids long. V was trimmed by 0 bases and J by 1 base, leaving 9 bases between them. The CDR3 DNA follows: TGTGCCAGCAGTTACTCGATCACTTGGAACACTGAAGCTTTCTTT. Protein product: CASSYSITWNTEAFF.